This TCR beta chain was identified during a study of technical replicates of blood from several donors. Assay: immunoSEQ multiplex PCR; the TCRdb copy retains only in-frame clones and omits some. The data show about 82,000 clones, just over 95% seen once. The sample consisted of T cells isolated from PBMCs. This TCR came from a human donor in good health.

CDR3 sequence: CASGVGASYEQYF. The DNA for the CDR3 is TGTGCCAGCGGGGTGGGAGCCTCCTACGAGCAGTACTTC. The V gene is TRBV6-1, the J gene TRBJ2-7; D might be TRBD2 (5 bases). Germline V lookup: CDR1 MNHNS, CDR2 SASEGT. The CDR3 covers 13 residues. Deletions cut 8 bases from V and 0 bases from J, with 11 bases between.